The clone carrying this T cell receptor (beta chain) was seen a handful of times. Its matching antigen is unknown. UMIs and sample barcodes were carried by the TCR alpha and TCR beta cDNA libraries that 5'RACE produced using constant-segment primers. TCRdb re-analysed the 5' RACE reads in MiXCR, keeping a single row per CDR3 protein. The sample includes tens of thousands of distinct CDR3 sequences, approximately 13% of them seen just once. The sample belongs to a study of T-cell memory formation after mild COVID-19. On the study more broadly: The study found TCR clusters largely donor specific. Points from the study as a whole: CD4+ contracting clones were found mainly in CM and EM, and CD8+ ones in EMRA. Specificity for SARS-CoV-2 was not confirmed among the second-wave clones peaking on day 37.

Germline-derived CDR1 and CDR2 are MNHNY and SVGAGI (reference sequence). V lost 2 bases and J 6 bases, leaving 6 bases between the germline ends. CDR3 size: 12 residues. The chain recombines TRBV6-6 with TRBJ2-3; the D is unclear. The sequenced sample was PBMCs or a T cell subset sorted from them (not recorded which). This sequence originates from an adult woman who had mild COVID-19 (a few samples of this study predate the infection). Cell type and time point are not known. In DNA form, the CDR3 reads TGTGCCAGCAGTTACGGGTCCGATACGCAGTATTTT. Residues: CASSYGSDTQYF.